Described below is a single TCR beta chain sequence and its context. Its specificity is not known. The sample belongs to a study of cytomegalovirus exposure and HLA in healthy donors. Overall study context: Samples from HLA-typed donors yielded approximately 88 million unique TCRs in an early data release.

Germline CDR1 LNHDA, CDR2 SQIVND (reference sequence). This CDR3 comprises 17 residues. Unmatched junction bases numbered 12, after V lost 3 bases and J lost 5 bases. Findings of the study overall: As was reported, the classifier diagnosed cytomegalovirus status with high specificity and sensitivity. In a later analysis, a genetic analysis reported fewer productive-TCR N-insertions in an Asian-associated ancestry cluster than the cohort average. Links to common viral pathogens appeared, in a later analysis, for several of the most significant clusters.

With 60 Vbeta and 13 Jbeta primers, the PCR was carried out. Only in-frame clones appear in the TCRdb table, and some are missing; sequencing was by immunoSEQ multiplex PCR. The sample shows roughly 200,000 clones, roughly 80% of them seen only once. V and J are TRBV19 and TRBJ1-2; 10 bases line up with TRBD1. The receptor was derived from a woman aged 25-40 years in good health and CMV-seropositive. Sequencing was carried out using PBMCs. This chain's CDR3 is CASSMTGQGTGWYGYTF. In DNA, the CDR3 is TGTGCCAGTAGTATGACGGGACAGGGGACGGGATGGTATGGCTACACCTTC.